These T cell receptor beta chains were read from a single sample in a study of cytomegalovirus exposure and HLA in healthy donors. The repertoire was sequenced with immunoSEQ multiplex PCR; TCRdb's copy has only in-frame clones and lacks some. In the table there are more than 30,000 clones, 70% to 75% of which are singletons. The sample was PBMCs. Receptors were obtained from a young man in good health and CMV-seronegative. Each CDR3 is given with its conserved first and last residue. D genes are given only for firm matches. Size is stated for part of the rows, as once, few or many counts, or as a class when the clone is expanded.

-,TRBJ2-7,-,TRBV2,CASSDLANYEQYF,TGTGCCAGCAGTGATCTAGCCAACTACGAGCAGTACTTC
-,TRBJ2-2,-,TRBV7-8,CASSLVGPNTGELFF,TGTGCCAGCAGCTTAGTGGGCCCGAACACCGGGGAGCTGTTTTTT
-,TRBJ1-2,-,TRBV19,CVSRPRGDYGYTF,TGTGTCAGTAGACCCCGGGGGGACTATGGCTACACCTTC
-,TRBJ2-2,-,TRBV7-8,CASSQEGRTNTGELFF,TGTGCCAGCAGTCAGGAGGGACGGACGAACACCGGGGAGCTGTTTTTT
once,TRBJ2-1,-,TRBV4-1,CASSHPVLDRHNEQFF,TGCGCCAGCAGCCACCCGGTACTTGATCGCCACAATGAGCAGTTCTTC
-,TRBJ2-1,TRBD2,TRBV27,CASSLAGTKHNEQFF,TGTGCCAGCAGTCTTGCCGGGACTAAACACAATGAGCAGTTCTTC
-,TRBJ2-7,TRBD2,TRBV28,CASSSLAGAPYEQYF,TGTGCCAGCAGTTCGTTAGCGGGAGCACCTTACGAGCAGTACTTC
-,TRBJ1-1,-,TRBV28,CASSLRGKNTEAFF,TGTGCCAGCAGTTTGAGGGGGAAGAACACCGAAGCTTTCTTT
-,TRBJ1-4,TRBD1,TRBV19,CASSRQGSNEKLFF,TGTGCCAGTAGCCGACAGGGTTCTAATGAAAAACTGTTTTTT
-,TRBJ2-7,TRBD2,TRBV5-4,CASSPGLADEQYF,TGTGCCAGCAGCCCGGGACTAGCGGACGAGCAGTACTTC
few,TRBJ2-2,TRBD2,TRBV6-5,CASTGGGATGELFF,TGTGCCAGCACGGGCGGGGGGGCGACCGGGGAGCTGTTTTTT
-,TRBJ2-7,-,TRBV6-1,CASSESLANYEQYF,TGTGCCAGCAGTGAATCTTTAGCGAACTACGAGCAGTACTTC
-,TRBJ2-3,-,TRBV7-9,CASSLGLQRGPAGTDTQYF,TGTGCCAGCAGCCTCGGGCTCCAACGCGGGCCCGCGGGCACAGATACGCAGTATTTT
-,TRBJ2-3,-,TRBV15,CATSPPNDRTTDTQYF,TGTGCCACCAGCCCGCCAAACGACAGAACCACAGATACGCAGTATTTT
few,TRBJ1-1,TRBD1,TRBV5-1,CASSLAPGTGMNTEAFF,TGCGCCAGCAGCTTGGCCCCCGGGACAGGTATGAACACTGAAGCTTTCTTT
-,TRBJ1-1,TRBD1,TRBV11-2,CASSLGQGMRTEAFF,TGTGCCAGCAGCTTAGGACAGGGGATGAGGACTGAAGCTTTCTTT
-,TRBJ2-5,TRBD1,TRBV5-1,CASSGGQGEQTQYF,TGCGCCAGCAGCGGGGGACAGGGGGAACAGACCCAGTACTTC
-,TRBJ2-5,-,TRBV5-1,CASSTGTHQETQYF,TGCGCCAGTTCCACCGGGACACATCAAGAGACCCAGTACTTC
-,TRBJ2-7,TRBD2,TRBV30,CAWKASGYEQYF,TGTGCCTGGAAGGCTAGCGGCTACGAGCAGTACTTC
few,TRBJ1-4,TRBD1,TRBV9,CASSGTGAPANEKLFF,TGTGCCAGCAGCGGAACAGGGGCGCCGGCTAATGAAAAACTGTTTTTT
few,TRBJ1-1,TRBD1,TRBV4-1,CASSPRYQSGGTEAFF,TGCGCCAGCAGTCCAAGATATCAGTCAGGGGGGACTGAAGCTTTCTTT
few,TRBJ2-7,TRBD2,TRBV7-2,CASSLVGGRQGGEQYF,TGTGCCAGCAGCTTAGTCGGCGGGAGGCAAGGGGGCGAGCAGTACTTC
few,TRBJ1-1,TRBD1,TRBV27,CASSSHRGTEAFF,TGTGCCAGCAGTTCCCACAGGGGAACTGAAGCTTTCTTT
-,TRBJ2-2,TRBD2,TRBV4-2,CASSQDELATGELFF,TGTGCCAGCAGCCAAGATGAACTAGCGACCGGGGAGCTGTTTTTT
-,TRBJ2-1,-,TRBV7-6,CASSLGSPNNEQFF,TGTGCCAGCAGCTTAGGGTCACCTAACAATGAGCAGTTCTTC
-,TRBJ2-1,-,TRBV6-6,CASSSNRDSNEQFF,TGTGCCAGCAGTTCCAATAGAGACAGCAATGAGCAGTTCTTC
-,TRBJ2-3,-,TRBV10-3,CAIRLGPGVDTQYF,TGTGCCATCAGACTGGGGCCTGGAGTAGATACGCAGTATTTT
-,TRBJ1-4,-,TRBV2,CASRAGAPSSEKLFF,TGTGCCAGCAGGGCGGGGGCTCCATCGAGTGAAAAACTGTTTTTT
-,TRBJ1-6,-,TRBV6-1,CASSPKRGLDSPLHF,TGTGCCAGCAGCCCTAAGCGGGGTCTTGATTCACCCCTCCACTTT
-,TRBJ1-2,TRBD1,TRBV7-9,CASSPTPTGTGIYTF,TGTGCCAGCAGCCCTACGCCCACCGGGACAGGGATCTACACCTTC
few,TRBJ1-1,-,TRBV5-1,CASRTEVNTEAFF,TGCGCCAGCCGGACAGAGGTGAACACTGAAGCTTTCTTT
-,TRBJ2-1,TRBD2,TRBV10-3,CAIKGTSGNDEQFF,TGTGCCATCAAGGGGACTAGCGGGAACGATGAGCAGTTCTTC
-,TRBJ2-3,-,TRBV6-6,CASRDERYTSTDTQYF,TGTGCCAGCAGGGACGAGCGGTATACTAGCACAGATACGCAGTATTTT
-,TRBJ2-7,-,TRBV4-2,CASSQMAFGREPSYEQYF,TGTGCCAGCAGCCAGATGGCCTTTGGCAGGGAACCCTCCTACGAGCAGTACTTC
-,TRBJ1-2,-,TRBV6-6,CASSDRITNYGYTF,TGTGCCAGCTCCGACAGGATCACTAACTATGGCTACACCTTC
-,TRBJ2-3,TRBD2,TRBV7-3,CASSLNGGGTDTQYF,TGTGCCAGCAGCTTAAACGGGGGGGGGACAGATACGCAGTATTTT
-,TRBJ1-6,-,TRBV25-1,CASSAPGRANSPLHF,TGTGCCAGCAGTGCCCCGGGCAGGGCTAATTCACCCCTCCACTTT
few,TRBJ2-7,-,TRBV11-2,CASSSHLGQGYEQYF,TGTGCCAGCAGCTCACACTTGGGTCAGGGCTACGAGCAGTACTTC
few,TRBJ1-1,TRBD1,TRBV6-1,CASIPQGAWDTEAFF,TGTGCCAGCATCCCACAGGGGGCCTGGGACACTGAAGCTTTCTTT
-,TRBJ1-2,-,TRBV28,CASSLRTALWGYTF,TGTGCCAGCAGTTTAAGGACAGCACTATGGGGCTACACCTTC
-,TRBJ2-5,-,TRBV28,CASSLRGTKETQYF,TGTGCCAGCAGTTTGAGGGGGACTAAAGAGACCCAGTACTTC
-,TRBJ2-3,-,TRBV9,CASSVGGAVTDTQYF,TGTGCCAGCAGCGTAGGGGGAGCCGTCACAGATACGCAGTATTTT